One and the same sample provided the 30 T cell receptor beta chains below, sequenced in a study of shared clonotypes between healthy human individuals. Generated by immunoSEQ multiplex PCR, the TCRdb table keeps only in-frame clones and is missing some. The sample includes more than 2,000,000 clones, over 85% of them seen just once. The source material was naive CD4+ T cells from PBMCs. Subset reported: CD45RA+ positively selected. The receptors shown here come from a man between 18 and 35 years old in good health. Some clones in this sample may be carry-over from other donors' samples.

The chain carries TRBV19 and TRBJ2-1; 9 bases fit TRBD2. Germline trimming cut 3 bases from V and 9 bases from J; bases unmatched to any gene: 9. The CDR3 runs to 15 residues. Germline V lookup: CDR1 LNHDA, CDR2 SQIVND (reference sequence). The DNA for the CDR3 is TGTGCCAGTAGTATTGGGCGGGAGGGCCGTTCTGAGCAGTTCTTC. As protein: CASSIGREGRSEQFF.

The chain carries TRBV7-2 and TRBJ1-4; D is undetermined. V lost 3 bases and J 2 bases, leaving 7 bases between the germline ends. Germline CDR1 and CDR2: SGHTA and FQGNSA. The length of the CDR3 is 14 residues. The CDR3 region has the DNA TGTGCCAGCAGCTTTCGGGCGACTAATGAAAAACTGTTTTTT. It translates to CASSFRATNEKLFF.

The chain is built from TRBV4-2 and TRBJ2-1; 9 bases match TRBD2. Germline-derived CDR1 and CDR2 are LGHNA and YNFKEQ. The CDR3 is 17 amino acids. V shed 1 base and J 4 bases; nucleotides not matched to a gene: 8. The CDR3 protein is CASSQVLASGTYNEQFF. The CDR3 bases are TGTGCCAGCAGCCAAGTCTTAGCTAGCGGGACTTACAATGAGCAGTTCTTC.

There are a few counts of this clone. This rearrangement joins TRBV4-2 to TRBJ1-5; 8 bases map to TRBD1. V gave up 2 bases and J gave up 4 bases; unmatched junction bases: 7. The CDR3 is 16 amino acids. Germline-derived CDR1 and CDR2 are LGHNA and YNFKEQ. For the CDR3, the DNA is TGTGCCAGCAGCCAATATGACAGGGGTGGAAATCAGCCCCAGCATTTT. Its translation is CASSQYDRGGNQPQHF.

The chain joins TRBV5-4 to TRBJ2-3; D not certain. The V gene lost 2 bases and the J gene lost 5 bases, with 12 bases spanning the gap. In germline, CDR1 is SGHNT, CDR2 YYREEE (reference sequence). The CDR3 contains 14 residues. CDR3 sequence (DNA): TGTGCCAGCAGCTTAAAGAAAGGTGGAGATACGCAGTATTTT. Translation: CASSLKKGGDTQYF.

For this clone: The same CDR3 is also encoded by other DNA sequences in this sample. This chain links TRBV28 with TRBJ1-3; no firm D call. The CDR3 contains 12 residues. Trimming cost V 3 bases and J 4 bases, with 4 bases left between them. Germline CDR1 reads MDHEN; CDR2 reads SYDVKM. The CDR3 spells CASSFGGNTIYF. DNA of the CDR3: TGTGCCAGCAGTTTCGGGGGAAACACCATATATTTT.

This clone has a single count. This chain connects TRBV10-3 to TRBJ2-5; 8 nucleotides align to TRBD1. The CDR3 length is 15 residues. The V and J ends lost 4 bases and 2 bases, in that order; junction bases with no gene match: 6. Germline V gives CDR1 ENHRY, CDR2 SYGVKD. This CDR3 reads CAISGDRRQQETQYF. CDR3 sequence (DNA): TGTGCCATCAGTGGGGACAGGCGCCAACAAGAGACCCAGTACTTC.

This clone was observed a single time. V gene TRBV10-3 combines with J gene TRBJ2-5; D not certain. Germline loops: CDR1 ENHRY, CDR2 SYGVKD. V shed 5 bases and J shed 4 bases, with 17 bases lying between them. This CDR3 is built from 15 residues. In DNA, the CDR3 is TGTGCCATCAGTAACCCGGGCCAAGAGACAGAGACCCAGTACTTC. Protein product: CAISNPGQETETQYF.

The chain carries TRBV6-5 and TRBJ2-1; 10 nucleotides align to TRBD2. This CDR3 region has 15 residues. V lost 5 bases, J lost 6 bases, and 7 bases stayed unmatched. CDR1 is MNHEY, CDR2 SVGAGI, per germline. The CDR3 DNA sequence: TGTGCCAGCAGTCTCACTAGCGGGATAGTCAATGAGCAGTTCTTC. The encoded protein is CASSLTSGIVNEQFF.

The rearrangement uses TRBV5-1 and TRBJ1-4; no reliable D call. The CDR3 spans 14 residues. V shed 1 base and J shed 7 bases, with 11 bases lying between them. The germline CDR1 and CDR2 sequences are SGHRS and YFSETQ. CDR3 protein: CASSLTFEGEKLFF. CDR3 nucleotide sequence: TGCGCCAGCAGCTTGACATTTGAGGGTGAAAAACTGTTTTTT.

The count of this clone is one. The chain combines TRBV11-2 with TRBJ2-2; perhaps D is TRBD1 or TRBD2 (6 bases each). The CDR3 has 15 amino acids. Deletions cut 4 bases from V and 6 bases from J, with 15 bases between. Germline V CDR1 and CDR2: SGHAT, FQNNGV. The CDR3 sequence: CASSSIGGRAGELFF. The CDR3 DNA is TGTGCCAGCAGCTCGATCGGGGGCCGCGCCGGGGAGCTGTTTTTT.

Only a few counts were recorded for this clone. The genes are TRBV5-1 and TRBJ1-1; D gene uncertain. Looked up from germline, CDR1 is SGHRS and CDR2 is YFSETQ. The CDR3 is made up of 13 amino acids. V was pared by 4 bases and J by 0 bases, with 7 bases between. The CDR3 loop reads CASSPQVNTEAFF. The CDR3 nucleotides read TGCGCCAGCAGCCCCCAGGTGAACACTGAAGCTTTCTTT.

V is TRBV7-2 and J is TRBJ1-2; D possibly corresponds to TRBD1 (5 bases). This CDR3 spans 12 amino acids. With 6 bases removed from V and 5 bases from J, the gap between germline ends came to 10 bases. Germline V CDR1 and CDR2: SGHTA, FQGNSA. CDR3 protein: CASSSGQYGYTF. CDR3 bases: TGTGCCAGCAGTTCGGGGCAGTATGGCTACACCTTC.

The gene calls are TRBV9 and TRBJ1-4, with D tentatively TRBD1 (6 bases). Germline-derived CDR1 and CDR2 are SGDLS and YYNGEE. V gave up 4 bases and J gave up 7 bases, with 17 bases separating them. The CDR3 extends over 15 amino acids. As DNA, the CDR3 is TGTGCCAGCAGCACAACGGGACATCGGGGTGAAAAACTGTTTTTT. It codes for CASSTTGHRGEKLFF.

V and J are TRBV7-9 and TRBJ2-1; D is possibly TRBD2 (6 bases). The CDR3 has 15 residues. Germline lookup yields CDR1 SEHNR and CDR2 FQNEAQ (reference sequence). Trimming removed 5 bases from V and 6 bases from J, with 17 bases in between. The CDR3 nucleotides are TGTGCCAGCAGCCCCATGGGACTTTCGGGCAATGAGCAGTTCTTC. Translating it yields CASSPMGLSGNEQFF. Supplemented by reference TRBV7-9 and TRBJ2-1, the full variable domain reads DTGVSQNPRHKITKRGQNVTFRCDPISEHNRLYWYRQTLGQGPEFLTYFQNEAQLEKSRLLSDRFSAERPKGSFSTLEIQRTEQGDSAMYLCASSPMGLSGNEQFFGPGTRLTVL.

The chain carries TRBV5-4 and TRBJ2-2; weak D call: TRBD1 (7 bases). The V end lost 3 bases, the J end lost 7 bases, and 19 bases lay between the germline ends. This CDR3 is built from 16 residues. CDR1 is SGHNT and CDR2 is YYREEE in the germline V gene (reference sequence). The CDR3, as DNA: TGTGCCAGCAGCTCGGCAGGGGGGCCGGGGTTCGGGGAGCTGTTTTTT. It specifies CASSSAGGPGFGELFF.

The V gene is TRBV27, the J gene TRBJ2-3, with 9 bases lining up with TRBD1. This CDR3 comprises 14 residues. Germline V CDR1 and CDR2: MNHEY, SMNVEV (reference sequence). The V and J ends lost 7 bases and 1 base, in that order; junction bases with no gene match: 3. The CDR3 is CASKGQGRTDTQYF. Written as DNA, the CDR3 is TGTGCCAGCAAGGGACAGGGCCGCACAGATACGCAGTATTTT.

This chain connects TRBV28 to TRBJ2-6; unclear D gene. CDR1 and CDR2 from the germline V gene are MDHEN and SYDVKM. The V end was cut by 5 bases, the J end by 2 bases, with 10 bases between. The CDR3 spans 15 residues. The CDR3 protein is CASSTGSAGANVLTF. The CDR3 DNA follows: TGTGCCAGCAGTACCGGCTCGGCTGGGGCCAACGTCCTGACTTTC.

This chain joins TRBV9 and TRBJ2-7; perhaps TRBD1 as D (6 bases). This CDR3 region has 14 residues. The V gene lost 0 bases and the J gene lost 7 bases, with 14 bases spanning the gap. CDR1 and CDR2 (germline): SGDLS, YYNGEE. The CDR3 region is CASSVGMGAREQYF. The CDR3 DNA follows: TGTGCCAGCAGCGTAGGAATGGGGGCGAGGGAGCAGTACTTC.

The CDR3 DNA reads as TGTGCCAGTTCGAGGGGCGGTACCTACAATGAGCAGTTCTTC. Its protein is CASSRGGTYNEQFF. V gene TRBV9 combines with J gene TRBJ2-1; D may match TRBD1 or TRBD2 (5 bases each). The CDR3 is 14 residues long. V lost 8 bases and J lost 2, with 14 bases in between. Germline loops: CDR1 SGDLS, CDR2 YYNGEE.

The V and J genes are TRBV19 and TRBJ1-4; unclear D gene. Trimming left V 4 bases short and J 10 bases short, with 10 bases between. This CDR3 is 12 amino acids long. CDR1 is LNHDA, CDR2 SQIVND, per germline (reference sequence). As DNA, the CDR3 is TGTGCCAGTAGTAGAGAACTAGGAAAACTGTTTTTT. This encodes CASSRELGKLFF.

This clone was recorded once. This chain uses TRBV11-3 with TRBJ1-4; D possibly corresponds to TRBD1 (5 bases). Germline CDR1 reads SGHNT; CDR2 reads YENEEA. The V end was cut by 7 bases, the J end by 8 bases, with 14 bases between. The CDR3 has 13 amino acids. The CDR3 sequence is CASNAGLEEKLFF. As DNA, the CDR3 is TGTGCCAGCAACGCAGGGTTGGAGGAAAAACTGTTTTTT.

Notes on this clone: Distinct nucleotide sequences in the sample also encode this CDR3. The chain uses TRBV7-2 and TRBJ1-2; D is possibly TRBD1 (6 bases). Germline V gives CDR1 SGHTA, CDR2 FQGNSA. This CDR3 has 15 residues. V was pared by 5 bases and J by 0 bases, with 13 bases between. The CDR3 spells CASSLVQGANYGYTF. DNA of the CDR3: TGTGCCAGCAGCCTCGTACAGGGAGCTAACTATGGCTACACCTTC.

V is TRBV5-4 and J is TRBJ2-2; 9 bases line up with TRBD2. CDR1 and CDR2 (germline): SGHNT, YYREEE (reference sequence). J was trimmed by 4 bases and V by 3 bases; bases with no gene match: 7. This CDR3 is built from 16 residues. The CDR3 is CASSSREGQPTGELFF. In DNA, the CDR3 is TGTGCCAGCAGCTCGCGGGAGGGCCAGCCCACCGGGGAGCTGTTTTTT. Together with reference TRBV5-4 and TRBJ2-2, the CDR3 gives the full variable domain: ETGVTQSPTHLIKTRGQQVTLRCSSQSGHNTVSWYQQALGQGPQFIFQYYREEENGRGNFPPRFSGLQFPNYSSELNVNALELDDSALYLCASSSREGQPTGELFFGEGSRLTVL.

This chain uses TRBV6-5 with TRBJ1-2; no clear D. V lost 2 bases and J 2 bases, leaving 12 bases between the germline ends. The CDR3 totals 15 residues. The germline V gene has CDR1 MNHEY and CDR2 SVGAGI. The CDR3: CASSYRGGWNYGYTF. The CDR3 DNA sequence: TGTGCCAGCAGTTACAGAGGCGGCTGGAACTATGGCTACACCTTC.

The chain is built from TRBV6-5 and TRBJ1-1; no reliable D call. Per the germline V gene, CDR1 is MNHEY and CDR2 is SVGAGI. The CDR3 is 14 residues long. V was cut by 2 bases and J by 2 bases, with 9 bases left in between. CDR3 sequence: CASSYGSFNTEAFF. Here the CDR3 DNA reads TGTGCCAGCAGTTACGGTTCCTTCAACACTGAAGCTTTCTTT.

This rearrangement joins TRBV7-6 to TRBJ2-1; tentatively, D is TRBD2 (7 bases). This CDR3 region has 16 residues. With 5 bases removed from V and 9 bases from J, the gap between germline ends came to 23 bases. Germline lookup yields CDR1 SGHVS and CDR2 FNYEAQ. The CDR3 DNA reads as TGTGCCAGCAGCCCGAAAGGGGGACTAAATATGCCTGAGCAGTTCTTC. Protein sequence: CASSPKGGLNMPEQFF.

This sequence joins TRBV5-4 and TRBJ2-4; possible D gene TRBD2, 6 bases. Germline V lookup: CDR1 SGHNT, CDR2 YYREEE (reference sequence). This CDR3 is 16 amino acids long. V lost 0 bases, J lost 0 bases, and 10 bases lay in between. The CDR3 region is CASSLGSGLAKNIQYF. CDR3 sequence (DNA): TGTGCCAGCAGCTTGGGTAGCGGACTAGCCAAAAACATTCAGTACTTC.

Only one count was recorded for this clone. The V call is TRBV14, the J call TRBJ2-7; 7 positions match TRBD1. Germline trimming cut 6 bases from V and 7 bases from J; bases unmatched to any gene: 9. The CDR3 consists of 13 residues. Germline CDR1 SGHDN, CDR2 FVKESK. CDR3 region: CASSPTGLGEQYF. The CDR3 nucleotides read TGTGCCAGCAGTCCGACAGGGCTGGGGGAGCAGTACTTC.

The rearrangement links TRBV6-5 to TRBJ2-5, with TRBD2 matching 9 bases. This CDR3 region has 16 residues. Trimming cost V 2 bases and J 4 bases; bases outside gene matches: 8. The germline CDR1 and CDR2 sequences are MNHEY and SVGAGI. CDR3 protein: CASSYGGGRASETQYF. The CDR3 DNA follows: TGTGCCAGCAGTTACGGGGGCGGGAGGGCCTCAGAGACCCAGTACTTC.